This T cell receptor (beta chain) comes out of a study of shared clonotypes between healthy human individuals. About the research overall: CD4 naive and memory got three plates each, CD8 naive two, CD8 memory one.

J gave up 5 bases and V 5 bases, and 3 bases lay outside the gene matches. The CDR3 runs 13 residues. Germline V CDR1 and CDR2: MDHEN, SYDVKM. Sequenced by immunoSEQ multiplex PCR; TCRdb stores in-frame clones only, minus some. The top ten hold 0.32% of the sample, which has a few hundred thousand clones, 96% seen once. Combination of CD45RO+ cells with CCR7-negative CD45RA+ TemRA cells was used for CD8 memory. The source of this sequence is a man between 25 and 39 years old in good health. Sequenced material: memory CD8+ T cells sorted from blood. Subset described: CD45RO+ cells pooled with CCR7-negative TemRA cells. The V and J genes are TRBV28 and TRBJ2-5; 9 nucleotides line up with TRBD1. CDR3 DNA sequence: TGTGCCAGCAGTACCGGACAGGGGGAGACCCAGTACTTC. This codes for CASSTGQGETQYF.